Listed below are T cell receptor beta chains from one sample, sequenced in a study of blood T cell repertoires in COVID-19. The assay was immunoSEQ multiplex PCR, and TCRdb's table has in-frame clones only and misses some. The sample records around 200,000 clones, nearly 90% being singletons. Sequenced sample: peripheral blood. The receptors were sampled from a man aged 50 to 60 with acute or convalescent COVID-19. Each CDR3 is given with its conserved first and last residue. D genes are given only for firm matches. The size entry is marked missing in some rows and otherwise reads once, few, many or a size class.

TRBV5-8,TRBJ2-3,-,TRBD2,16,TGTGCCAGCAGCTGGGGGACTAGCGGGGGGACAGATACGCAGTATTTT,CASSWGTSGGTDTQYF
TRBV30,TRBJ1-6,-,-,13,TGTGCCTGGAGTGGGGGAGAGAATTCACCCCTCCACTTT,CAWSGGENSPLHF
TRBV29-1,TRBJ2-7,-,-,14,TGCAGCGCCAGAACAGGGAGCCAATCCTACGAGCAGTACTTC,CSARTGSQSYEQYF
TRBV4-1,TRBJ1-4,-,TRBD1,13,TGCGCCAGCAGCCAGAACAGGGGGGAAAAACTGTTTTTT,CASSQNRGEKLFF
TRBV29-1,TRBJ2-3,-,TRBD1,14,TGCAGCGCCGCGGCAGGGGGCAACACGAATACGCAGTATTTT,CSAAAGGNTNTQYF
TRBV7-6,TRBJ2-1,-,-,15,TGTGCCAGCAGCTTAGAGTTAGCGGACTGGAATGAGCAGTTCTTC,CASSLELADWNEQFF
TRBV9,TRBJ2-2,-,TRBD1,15,TGTGCCAGCAGACCCGGGACAGGTAACACCGGGGAGCTGTTTTTT,CASRPGTGNTGELFF
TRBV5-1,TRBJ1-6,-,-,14,TGCGCCAGCAGCTTGGGCAGGGGTTTGGCACCCCTCCACTTT,CASSLGRGLAPLHF
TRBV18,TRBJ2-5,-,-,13,TGTGCCAGCTCACCACCAGTCAGGGAGACCCAGTACTTC,CASSPPVRETQYF
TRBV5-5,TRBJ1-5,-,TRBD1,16,TGTGCCAGCAGCTTACGTCTACAGGGGGGGGACCAGCCCCAGCATTTT,CASSLRLQGGDQPQHF
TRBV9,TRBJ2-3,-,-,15,TGTGCCAGCAGCGTAGGGCCAGGGGAAGCAGATACGCAGTATTTT,CASSVGPGEADTQYF
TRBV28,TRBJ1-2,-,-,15,TGTGCCAGCAGTTTTTGGTCCCAGGGAAGCTATGGCTACACCTTC,CASSFWSQGSYGYTF
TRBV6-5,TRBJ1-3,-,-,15,TGTGCCAGCAGTATAACAGAGAGCTCTGGAAACACCATATATTTT,CASSITESSGNTIYF
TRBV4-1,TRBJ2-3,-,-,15,TGCGCCAGCAGCCAATGGGCAAGAAGCACAGATACGCAGTATTTT,CASSQWARSTDTQYF
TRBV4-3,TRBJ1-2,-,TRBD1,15,TGCGCCAGCAGCCAAAATCGGGACAGAAACTATGGCTACACCTTC,CASSQNRDRNYGYTF
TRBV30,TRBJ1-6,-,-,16,TGTGCCTGGAGAGGAGGGTATGGCAACTATAATTCACCCCTCCACTTT,CAWRGGYGNYNSPLHF
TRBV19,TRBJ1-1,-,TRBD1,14,TGTGCCAGTGGGAGACAGGGGGCAGGGACTGAAGCTTTCTTT,CASGRQGAGTEAFF
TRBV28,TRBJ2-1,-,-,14,TGTGCCAGCAGGACGGCAGGGACTCAAAATGAGCAGTTCTTC,CASRTAGTQNEQFF
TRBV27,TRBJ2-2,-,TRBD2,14,TGTGCCAGCAGTTTAGGTCTAGCGGCCGGGGAGCTGTTTTTT,CASSLGLAAGELFF
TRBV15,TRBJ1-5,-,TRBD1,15,TGTGCCACCAGCAGAACGGGACAGGAAAATCAGCCCCAGCATTTT,CATSRTGQENQPQHF
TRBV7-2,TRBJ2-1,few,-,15,TGTGCCAGCAGCTTAGAAACTAGCAGACGGAATGAGCAGTTCTTC,CASSLETSRRNEQFF
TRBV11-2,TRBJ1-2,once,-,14,TGTGCCAGCAGCTTCGGCAGGGGTAACTATGGCTACACCTTC,CASSFGRGNYGYTF
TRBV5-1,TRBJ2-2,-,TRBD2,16,TGCGCCAGCAGCCATAGACTAGCGGGAGCCCCCGGGGAGCTGTTTTTT,CASSHRLAGAPGELFF
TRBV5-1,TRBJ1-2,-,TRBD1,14,TGCGCCAGCAGCCCGGACAGGACTAACTATGGCTACACCTTC,CASSPDRTNYGYTF
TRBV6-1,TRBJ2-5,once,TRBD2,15,TGTGCCAGCAGTGATTACGGGGGGGCCGGAGAGACCCAGTACTTC,CASSDYGGAGETQYF
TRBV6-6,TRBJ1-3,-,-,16,TGTGCCAGCAGTTCCATCGGGGTCAGCTCTGGAAACACCATATATTTT,CASSSIGVSSGNTIYF
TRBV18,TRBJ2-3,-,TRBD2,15,TGTGCCAGCTCACCACCACTAGCGGGTCCCGATACGCAGTATTTT,CASSPPLAGPDTQYF
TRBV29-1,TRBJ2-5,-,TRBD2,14,TGCAGCGTTGAAGAAGCGGGGGCCGGGGAGACCCAGTACTTC,CSVEEAGAGETQYF
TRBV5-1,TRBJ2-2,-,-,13,TGCGCCAGCAGCTTGACTGGCACCGGGGAGCTGTTTTTT,CASSLTGTGELFF
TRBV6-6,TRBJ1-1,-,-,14,TGTGCCAGCACCAAACCCGGGTCCGACACTGAAGCTTTCTTT,CASTKPGSDTEAFF
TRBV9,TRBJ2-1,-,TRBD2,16,TGTGCCAGCAGCGCCACCATAGCGGGAGTAGGCAATGAGCAGTTCTTC,CASSATIAGVGNEQFF
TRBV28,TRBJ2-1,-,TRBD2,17,TGTGCCAGCAGTTTGGGAACTAGCGGATATTCGGGCGATGAGCAGTTCTTC,CASSLGTSGYSGDEQFF
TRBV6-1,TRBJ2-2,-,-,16,TGTGCCAGCAGTGAATGGAGGCCAGGACGTACCGGGGAGCTGTTTTTT,CASSEWRPGRTGELFF
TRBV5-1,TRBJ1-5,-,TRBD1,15,TGCGCCAGCAGCGTAGGGACAGGGGGCGGCCAGCCCCAGCATTTT,CASSVGTGGGQPQHF
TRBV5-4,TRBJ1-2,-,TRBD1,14,TGTGCCAGCAGCCGGACAGGGGGTGAGGATGGCTACACCTTC,CASSRTGGEDGYTF
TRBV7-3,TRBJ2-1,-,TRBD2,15,TGTGCCAGCAGCCTAGACGGGACTAGCGTGAATGAGCAGTTCTTC,CASSLDGTSVNEQFF
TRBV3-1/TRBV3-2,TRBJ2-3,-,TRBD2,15,TGTGCCAGCAGCCAACTAGCGGGGGCCGGAGATACGCAGTATTTT,CASSQLAGAGDTQYF
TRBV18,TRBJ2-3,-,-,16,TGTGCCAGCTCACCGTCATACCGGGAGACCGGGGATACGCAGTATTTT,CASSPSYRETGDTQYF
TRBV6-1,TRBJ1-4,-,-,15,TGTGCCAGCAGTGACAGGGGTGCAACTAATGAAAAACTGTTTTTT,CASSDRGATNEKLFF
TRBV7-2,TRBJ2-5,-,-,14,TGTGCCAGCAGCTTGCAGGGGCCTCAAGAGACCCAGTACTTC,CASSLQGPQETQYF
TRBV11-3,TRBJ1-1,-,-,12,TGTGCCAGCAGCTTGACAGGACGTGAAGCTTTCTTT,CASSLTGREAFF
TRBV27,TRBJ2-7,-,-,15,TGTGCCAGCAGTTTAGATAGCGGAAACTCCTACGAGCAGTACTTC,CASSLDSGNSYEQYF
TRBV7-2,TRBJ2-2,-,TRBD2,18,TGTGCCAGCAGCTTAGTGTTGTCGCTAGCGGGAAACACCGGGGAGCTGTTTTTT,CASSLVLSLAGNTGELFF
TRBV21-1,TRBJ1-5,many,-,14,TGTGCCAGCCTCGGACAGCATAGCAATCAGCCCCAGCATTTT,CASLGQHSNQPQHF
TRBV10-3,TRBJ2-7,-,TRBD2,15,TGTGCCATCAGTGAGTGGACTAGCGGGAGTTACGAGCAGTACTTC,CAISEWTSGSYEQYF
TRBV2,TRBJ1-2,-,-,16,TGTGCCAGCAGTGTCTTGGCCCAGGGGTATTTCGATGGCTACACCTTC,CASSVLAQGYFDGYTF
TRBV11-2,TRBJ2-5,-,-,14,TGTGCCAGCAGCTTAGGAAGCGGACAAGAGACCCAGTACTTC,CASSLGSGQETQYF
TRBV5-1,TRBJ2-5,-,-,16,TGCGCCAGCAGCCATGGTCTAGGACGGACTCAAGAGACCCAGTACTTC,CASSHGLGRTQETQYF
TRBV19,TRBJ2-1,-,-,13,TGTGCCAGTAGTATAAGTGAGTCCAATGAGCAGTTCTTC,CASSISESNEQFF
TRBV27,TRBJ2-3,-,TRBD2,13,TGTGCCAGTACGGTAGCGGGACGCGATACGCAGTATTTT,CASTVAGRDTQYF
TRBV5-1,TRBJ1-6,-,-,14,TGCGCCAGCAGCCCGGGGGGCACCTCGGGGCCCCTCCACTTT,CASSPGGTSGPLHF
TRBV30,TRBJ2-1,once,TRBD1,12,TGTGCCTGGAGTCGACAGGGTTATGAGCAGTTCTTC,CAWSRQGYEQFF
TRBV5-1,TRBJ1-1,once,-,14,TGCGCCAGCAGCTTGGAAGGGGGGAACACTGAAGCTTTCTTT,CASSLEGGNTEAFF
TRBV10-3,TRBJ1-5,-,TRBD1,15,TGTGCCATCAGTGGTCAGACAGGGGGGGATCAGCCCCAGCATTTT,CAISGQTGGDQPQHF
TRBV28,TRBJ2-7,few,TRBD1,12,TGTGCCAGCAGGACAGGGTCCTACGAGCAGTACTTC,CASRTGSYEQYF